Below are 27 T cell receptor beta chains sequenced from a single sample in a study of cytomegalovirus exposure and HLA in healthy donors. Both 60 Vbeta primers and 13 Jbeta primers went into the PCR. Assay: immunoSEQ multiplex PCR; the TCRdb copy retains only in-frame clones and omits some. This sample lists 60,000 to 70,000 clones; its ten largest clones have roughly 5.4%. Sequenced sample: PBMCs. The receptor source for this set is a man aged 25 to 40 in good health and CMV-seropositive.

The chain joins TRBV5-4 to TRBJ2-5, with TRBD1 matching 8 bases. Germline assignment: CDR1 SGHNT and CDR2 YYREEE (reference sequence). V lost 4 bases and J lost 5; bases outside the gene matches: 7. There are 14 residues in the CDR3. CDR3 sequence (DNA): TGTGCCAGCAGCCCTCAGGGGGCGCGGGAGACCCAGTACTTC. This sequence encodes CASSPQGARETQYF.

This chain joins TRBV30 and TRBJ2-7, with D hard to call. Germline V CDR1 and CDR2: GTSNPN, SVGIG (reference sequence). This CDR3 region has 12 residues. V was pared by 0 bases and J by 3 bases, with 6 bases between. The CDR3 region is CAWSVRSYEQYF. The CDR3 DNA reads as TGTGCCTGGAGTGTACGGAGCTACGAGCAGTACTTC.

The V and J genes are TRBV11-3 and TRBJ2-7, with 7 nucleotides matching TRBD1. Germline CDR1 reads SGHNT; CDR2 reads YENEEA. V lost 4 bases, J lost 7 bases, and 7 bases stayed unmatched. The CDR3 runs to 13 residues. The CDR3 loop is CASSYNRGGEQYF. As DNA, the CDR3 is TGTGCCAGCAGCTACAACAGGGGCGGAGAGCAGTACTTC.

The chain has TRBV18 and TRBJ2-3; possibly TRBD1 for D (5 bases). The length of the CDR3 is 14 residues. From germline, CDR1 is KGHSH and CDR2 LQKENI. The ends were cut back, 3 bases at V and 4 bases at J, with 11 bases in the middle. The CDR3 bases are TGTGCCAGCTCACCCCCAGGGCTTTCAGATACGCAGTATTTT. It is translated as CASSPPGLSDTQYF. Full variable domain (remainder filled in from reference TRBV18 and TRBJ2-3): NAGVMQNPRHLVRRRGQEARLRCSPMKGHSHVYWYRQLPEEGLKFMVYLQKENIIDESGMPKERFSAEFPKEGPSILRIQQVVRGDSAAYFCASSPPGLSDTQYFGPGTRLTVL.

The chain couples TRBV13 to TRBJ1-2; 7 nucleotides align to TRBD1. The V and J ends lost 5 bases and 4 bases, in that order; junction bases with no gene match: 10. The CDR3 length is 15 residues. CDR1 is PRHDT, CDR2 FYEKMQ, per germline (reference sequence). CDR3 DNA: TGTGCCAGCAGCGCTTACAGGGGAACCTCCTATGGCTACACCTTC. This translates into CASSAYRGTSYGYTF.

The rearrangement joins TRBV5-1 to TRBJ1-2; 8 bases agree with TRBD1. The trim removed 4 bases at V and 3 bases at J, leaving 8 bases unmatched. This CDR3 region has 15 residues. Germline values: CDR1 SGHRS, CDR2 YFSETQ. The DNA of the CDR3 is TGCGCCAGCAGCCCAACAGGGGGAGGTGACTATGGCTACACCTTC. This sequence encodes CASSPTGGGDYGYTF.

The chain uses TRBV19 and TRBJ2-1, with 7 bases matching TRBD2. The length of the CDR3 is 15 residues. Trimming cost V 0 bases and J 9 bases; bases outside gene matches: 8. CDR1 is LNHDA and CDR2 is SQIVND in the germline V gene (reference sequence). The CDR3 nucleotides are TGTGCCAGTAGTATAGATCATGGCGGGAGAAGTGAGCAGTTCTTC. This encodes CASSIDHGGRSEQFF.

This rearrangement joins TRBV14 to TRBJ2-7, with a tentative D call TRBD2 (6 bases). CDR1 SGHDN and CDR2 FVKESK come from the germline V gene. CDR3 length: 15 amino acids. Trimming stripped 4 bases from V and 1 base from J, with 14 bases between. The CDR3 bases are TGTGCCAGCAGCCTCGGGACTGGACCTTCCTACGAGCAGTACTTC. Translation: CASSLGTGPSYEQYF. The complete variable domain, with remaining parts taken from reference TRBV14 and TRBJ2-7, reads EAGVTQFPSHSVIEKGQTVTLRCDPISGHDNLYWYRRVMGKEIKFLLHFVKESKQDESGMPNNRFLAERTGGTYSTLKVQPAELEDSGVYFCASSLGTGPSYEQYFGPGTRLTVT.

V and J are TRBV25-1 and TRBJ2-1; 12 nucleotides line up with TRBD1. This CDR3 is built from 14 residues. Germline V gives CDR1 MGHDK, CDR2 SYGVNS. The junction had 2 bases not matched to a gene; V was cut back by 5 bases and J by 6 bases. In DNA, the CDR3 is TGTGCCAGCAGTCGGGGACAGGGGGCCAATGAGCAGTTCTTC. This gives the protein CASSRGQGANEQFF.

This chain links TRBV5-1 with TRBJ1-1; D ambiguous. V was clipped by 2 bases and J by 1 base, with 12 bases between them. CDR3 length: 15 amino acids. The V gene's germline CDR1 is SGHRS and CDR2 YFSETQ. The CDR3 sequence is CASSLPSTSNTEAFF. The CDR3 DNA is TGCGCCAGCAGCTTACCGAGTACCTCGAACACTGAAGCTTTCTTT.

The chain is built from TRBV2 and TRBJ2-1, with TRBD1 as a possible D gene (5 bases). Germline V gene lookup returns CDR1 SNHLY and CDR2 FYNNEI. CDR3 length: 14 amino acids. V dropped 7 bases and J dropped 4 bases, with 14 bases sitting between them. In DNA, the CDR3 is TGTGCCAGCAACTTCCAGGGCTCTTACAATGAGCAGTTCTTC. Protein: CASNFQGSYNEQFF.

For this clone: The junction shows a germline mismatch at one end, possibly a read error. This chain joins TRBV7-9 and TRBJ1-2; weak D call: TRBD1 (6 bases). The CDR3 is 14 residues long. Germline values: CDR1 SEHNR, CDR2 FQNEAQ (reference sequence). The CDR3 region has the DNA TGTGCCAGCAGCCTAGCAGGACAGAACTATGGCTACACCTTC. Translating gives CASSLAGQNYGYTF.

J is TRBJ2-7 and V is TRBV27; 8 nucleotides align to TRBD2. Trimming cost V 2 bases and J 2 bases; bases outside gene matches: 11. The CDR3 runs to 17 residues. In germline, CDR1 is MNHEY, CDR2 SMNVEV (reference sequence). CDR3 sequence: CASSLLPLAGLAYEQYF. CDR3 DNA: TGTGCCAGCAGTTTACTTCCTTTAGCGGGGTTGGCCTACGAGCAGTACTTC.

The chain recombines TRBV7-9 with TRBJ2-1, with 7 bases that match TRBD2. The V gene's germline CDR1 is SEHNR and CDR2 FQNEAQ (reference sequence). CDR3 length: 19 amino acids. With V trimmed by 1 base and J by 1 base, 13 bases remained unmatched. CDR3 DNA sequence: TGTGCCAGCAGCTTAGTAGCGGGCGGGATGGAACGGTCCTACAATGAGCAGTTCTTC. This translates into CASSLVAGGMERSYNEQFF.

The V and J genes are TRBV6-5 and TRBJ2-1; 9 bases match TRBD2. Germline CDR1 is MNHEY and CDR2 is SVGAGI. This CDR3 is built from 16 residues. Trimming at V came to 2 bases and at J to 3 bases, leaving 5 bases not matched to a gene. CDR3 sequence reads: CASSYLERGDYNEQFF. As DNA, the CDR3 is TGTGCCAGCAGTTACCTGGAGCGGGGGGACTACAATGAGCAGTTCTTC.

The CDR3 protein is CASSQVSSGLYEQYF. The CDR3, as DNA: TGCGCCAGCAGCCAAGTAAGTAGCGGGCTCTACGAGCAGTACTTC. The chain recombines TRBV4-1 with TRBJ2-7, with 7 bases that match TRBD2. Germline CDR1 is MGHRA and CDR2 is YSYEKL. V shed 1 base and J 3 bases; nucleotides not matched to a gene: 6. This CDR3 region has 15 residues.

The rearrangement uses TRBV5-1 and TRBJ2-7; 9 bases are a match to TRBD1. This CDR3 spans 14 amino acids. Trimming took 4 bases from V and 5 from J; bases not matched to a gene: 7. The V gene's germline CDR1 is SGHRS and CDR2 YFSETQ. The CDR3 reads CASSIGQGNHEQYF. The CDR3 nucleotides read TGCGCCAGCAGCATTGGACAGGGGAACCACGAGCAGTACTTC.

J is TRBJ1-1 and V is TRBV5-4, with D perhaps TRBD1 (5 bases). Per germline, CDR1 SGHNT and CDR2 YYREEE (reference sequence). This CDR3 has 14 amino acids. V shed 3 bases and J shed 10 bases, with 19 bases lying between them. In DNA, the CDR3 is TGTGCCAGCAGCTCCCGTACGGCGGGGGAGCGAGCTTTCTTT. Protein product: CASSSRTAGERAFF.

This chain links TRBV5-1 with TRBJ2-1; D gene unclear. This CDR3 has 14 residues. Per the germline V gene, CDR1 is SGHRS and CDR2 is YFSETQ. V lost 0 bases and J lost 7, with 11 bases in between. CDR3 DNA: TGCGCCAGCAGCTTGGCTAGTCCGGGTAATGAGCAGTTCTTC. Protein: CASSLASPGNEQFF.

The chain is built from TRBV18 and TRBJ2-5, with unresolved D. The end of the DNA aligns better with TRBJ2-7, so the J call may be wrong. CDR3 length: 11 amino acids. CDR1 KGHSH and CDR2 LQKENI come from the germline V gene. The CDR3 loop is CASSDSYEQYF. CDR3 nucleotides: TGTGCCAGCTCGGACTCCTACGAGCAGTACTTC.

The gene calls are TRBV12-5 and TRBJ1-4; D uncertain. The CDR3 consists of 15 residues. Germline V lookup: CDR1 LGHNT, CDR2 FRNRAP. With 5 bases removed from V and 4 bases from J, the gap between germline ends came to 14 bases. The CDR3 DNA reads as TGTGCTAGTGGTAGCGGACTGCATCTTAATGAAAAACTGTTTTTT. Its translation is CASGSGLHLNEKLFF.

This chain connects TRBV6-5 to TRBJ1-4, with TRBD1 identical over 8 bases. CDR1 and CDR2 (germline): MNHEY, SVGAGI. The CDR3 has 14 amino acids. The J segment lost 10 bases and the V segment lost 4 bases, leaving 8 bases of the junction unmatched. The CDR3 region is CASSLQGEIRKLFF. Written as DNA, the CDR3 is TGTGCCAGCAGTTTACAGGGGGAAATTAGAAAACTGTTTTTT.

The chain employs TRBV11-3 and TRBJ1-1; the D gene is possibly TRBD1 (5 bases). CDR1 and CDR2 from the germline V gene are SGHNT and YENEEA. The CDR3 has 14 amino acids. V was pared by 3 bases and J by 1 base, with 9 bases between. The CDR3 reads CASSFGGSNTEAFF. In DNA, the CDR3 is TGTGCCAGCAGCTTCGGGGGGTCGAACACTGAAGCTTTCTTT.

The J gene is TRBJ1-5, the V gene TRBV6-1; D is unclear. Germline V gives CDR1 MNHNS, CDR2 SASEGT. Trimming removed 2 bases at V and 0 bases at J, with 8 bases between. The CDR3 is made up of 15 amino acids. CDR3: CASSESRISNQPQHF. The CDR3 region has the DNA TGTGCCAGCAGTGAATCTAGGATTAGCAATCAGCCCCAGCATTTT.

The V gene is TRBV14, the J gene TRBJ1-1; D gene ambiguous. The CDR3 runs to 14 residues. Germline V gene data show CDR1 as SGHDN and CDR2 as FVKESK. Trimming stripped 0 bases from V and 1 base from J, with 6 bases between. The CDR3 DNA is TGTGCCAGCAGCCAAGAGGCCACGAACACTGAAGCTTTCTTT. Protein: CASSQEATNTEAFF.

The V and J genes are TRBV6-5 and TRBJ2-1; 10 bases match TRBD1. CDR3 length equals 15 residues. V trimming: 5 bases; J trimming: 4 bases; junction bases outside the gene matches: 5. Germline CDR1 and CDR2: MNHEY and SVGAGI. CDR3 protein: CASSPRDRGYNEQFF. CDR3 nucleotides: TGTGCCAGCAGTCCCCGGGACAGGGGATACAATGAGCAGTTCTTC.

The chain links TRBV5-1 to TRBJ2-1; tentative D call: TRBD2 (6 bases). The V and J ends lost 4 bases and 5 bases respectively, with 16 bases between them. This CDR3 contains 15 residues. Germline V gives CDR1 SGHRS, CDR2 YFSETQ. The chain's CDR3 is CASSPGTRPDNEQFF. The DNA of the CDR3 is TGCGCCAGCAGCCCCGGGACTCGACCCGACAATGAGCAGTTCTTC.